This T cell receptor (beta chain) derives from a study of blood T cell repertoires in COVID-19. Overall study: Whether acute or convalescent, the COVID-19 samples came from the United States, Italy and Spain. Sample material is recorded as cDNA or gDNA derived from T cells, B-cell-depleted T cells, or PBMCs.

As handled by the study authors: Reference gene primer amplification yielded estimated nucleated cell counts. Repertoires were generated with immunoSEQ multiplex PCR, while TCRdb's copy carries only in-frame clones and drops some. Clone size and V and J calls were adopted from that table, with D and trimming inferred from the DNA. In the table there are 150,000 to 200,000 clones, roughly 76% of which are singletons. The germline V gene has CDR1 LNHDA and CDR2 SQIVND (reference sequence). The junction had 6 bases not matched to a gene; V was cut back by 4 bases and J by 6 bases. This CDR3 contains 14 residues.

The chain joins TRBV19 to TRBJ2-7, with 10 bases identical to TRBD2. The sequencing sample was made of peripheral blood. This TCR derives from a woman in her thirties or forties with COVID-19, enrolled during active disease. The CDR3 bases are TGTGCCAGTAGTAGGCGGCTAGCGGGAGTCGAGCAGTACTTC. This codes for CASSRRLAGVEQYF.